These 17 T cell receptor beta chains were all obtained from the same sample, sequenced in a study of T cells after yellow fever vaccination. TCRdb processed the 5' RACE reads anew with MiXCR; each CDR3 protein has one entry. The sample has 500,000 to 650,000 distinct CDR3 sequences, approximately 13% seen once. This sample comprised PBMCs, obtained on the day of the yellow fever booster vaccination. Source of these receptors: a man under 40 who received the YFV17D yellow fever vaccine.

The V call is TRBV28, the J call TRBJ1-6; maybe TRBD1 (6 bases). The CDR3 is 14 residues long. The V end lost 6 bases, the J end lost 7 bases, and 13 bases lay between the germline ends. The germline CDR1 and CDR2 sequences are MDHEN and SYDVKM. The DNA for the CDR3 is TGTGCCAGCAGCATAGGGGGGGCGAATTCACCCCTCCACTTT. This codes for CASSIGGANSPLHF.

The V and J genes are TRBV7-2 and TRBJ2-7, with D possibly matching TRBD2 (6 bases). Germline V gives CDR1 SGHTA, CDR2 FQGNSA. The CDR3 is 14 amino acids. Trimming cost V 5 bases and J 5 bases, with 16 bases left between them. The CDR3 bases are TGTGCCAGCAGCCGTCTCGGAGGGTTTGACGAGCAGTACTTC. Its protein is CASSRLGGFDEQYF.

This clonotype was counted between two and nine times. The chain's CDR3 is CSARVTKGAGTEAFF. CDR3 sequence (DNA): TGCAGTGCTAGAGTGACGAAGGGCGCGGGCACTGAAGCTTTCTTT. V is TRBV20-1 and J is TRBJ1-1; D is unresolved. V was pared by 1 base and J by 4 bases, with 16 bases between. The CDR3 sequence is 15 residues long. The germline V gene has CDR1 DFQATT and CDR2 SNEGSKA (reference sequence).

This clonotype was counted a few times. The V gene is TRBV25-1, the J gene TRBJ2-7, with D possibly matching TRBD2 (6 bases). Germline lookup yields CDR1 MGHDK and CDR2 SYGVNS. Trimming pared 8 bases from V and 9 bases from J, leaving 23 bases between. The CDR3 is 14 residues long. The CDR3 nucleotides read TGTGCCAGCGGCGGGGTCGGAGGGATTCGCCGGCAGTACTTC. Protein product: CASGGVGGIRRQYF.

V gene TRBV21-1 combines with J gene TRBJ2-7; the D segment call TRBD1 is taken from the table without a DNA check. TRBV21-1 is labeled a pseudogene. This CDR3 has 19 amino acids. The CDR3 DNA reads as TGTGCCAGCAGCAATCCGGGACAGGGGTTTCACTTTGACTCCTACGAGCAGTACTTC. This encodes CASSNPGQGFHFDSYEQYF.

This clonotype was recorded a few times. This chain uses TRBV12-3 or TRBV12-4 with TRBJ1-6; 10 nucleotides match TRBD1. CDR3 size: 15 residues. After removal of 4 bases from V and 5 bases from J, the junction contained 2 bases not matched to a gene. DNA of the CDR3: TGTGCCAGCAGTTCCGGACAGGGGGATAATTCACCCCTCCACTTT. It yields the protein CASSSGQGDNSPLHF.

J is TRBJ2-7 and V is TRBV20-1, with TRBD2 matching 8 bases. Germline V gene sequence: CDR1 DFQATT, CDR2 SNEGSKA (reference sequence). The CDR3 has 14 residues. Trimming took 1 base from V and 2 from J; bases not matched to a gene: 4. The chain's CDR3 is CSARGGGRPYEQYF. The CDR3 DNA reads TGCAGTGCTAGAGGGGGCGGGAGGCCCTACGAGCAGTACTTC.

Only a few counts were recorded for this clonotype. This sequence joins TRBV10-3 and TRBJ2-7, with D hard to call. The V gene's germline CDR1 is ENHRY and CDR2 SYGVKD. Trimming left V 3 bases short and J 3 bases short, with 9 bases between. The CDR3 is 13 residues long. The CDR3 spells CAISEMDVYEQYF. The CDR3 bases are TGTGCCATCAGTGAAATGGACGTCTACGAGCAGTACTTC.

The chain employs TRBV7-2 and TRBJ2-7; D might be TRBD2 (5 bases). The CDR3 consists of 14 residues. V lost 5 bases, J lost 2 bases, and 13 bases lay in between. CDR1 and CDR2 (germline): SGHTA, FQGNSA. CDR3 loop: CASSPNKGAYEQYF. DNA of the CDR3: TGTGCCAGCAGCCCTAATAAGGGAGCCTACGAGCAGTACTTC.

In this sample, this clonotype turned up a few times. The chain has TRBV2 and TRBJ2-7; D assignment may be TRBD1 or TRBD2 (5 bases each). Germline loops: CDR1 SNHLY, CDR2 FYNNEI. This CDR3 has 14 amino acids. V lost 2 bases and J lost 2, with 10 bases in between. CDR3 in DNA: TGTGCCAGCAGTGAACGCCGGGGCCCCTACGAGCAGTACTTC. It specifies CASSERRGPYEQYF.

This clonotype has at least ten counts. The chain carries TRBV6-2 or TRBV6-3 and TRBJ1-6, with no clear D. Germline CDR1 and CDR2: MNHEY and SVGEGT. The CDR3 runs 16 residues. Trimming left V 7 bases short and J 12 bases short, with 25 bases between. In DNA form, the CDR3 reads TGTGCCAGCACTACTATCACGGCCCTGCCGCAAGGACCCCTCCACTTT. It specifies CASTTITALPQGPLHF.

This clonotype has only a few counts. The gene calls are TRBV29-1 and TRBJ2-7; 10 bases are shared with TRBD1. There are 16 residues in the CDR3. Germline V lookup: CDR1 SQVTM, CDR2 ANQGSEA. J lost 2 bases, V lost 2 bases, and 9 bases had no gene match. CDR3 DNA sequence: TGCAGCGTTGAAATGGTTGGGGACAGGGGAACCTACGAGCAGTACTTC. This encodes CSVEMVGDRGTYEQYF.

This clonotype was seen repeatedly, ten times or more. The chain carries TRBV18 and TRBJ2-4; 9 bases fit TRBD2. V was clipped by 2 bases and J by 0 bases; unmatched bases: 5. CDR1 is KGHSH, CDR2 LQKENI, per germline. This CDR3 spans 17 amino acids. The CDR3 nucleotides are TGTGCCAGCTCACCAGAGCGGGAGGCTCTAGCCAAAAACATTCAGTACTTC. It encodes CASSPEREALAKNIQYF.

In this sample, this clonotype turned up many times. V gene TRBV15 combines with J gene TRBJ2-5, with 11 bases lining up with TRBD2. This CDR3 spans 14 amino acids. The germline gives CDR1 LNHNV, CDR2 YYDKDF (reference sequence). With V trimmed by 4 bases and J by 3 bases, 1 base remained unmatched. Here the CDR3 DNA reads TGTGCCACCAGCAAGGGACTAGCGGAAGAGACCCAGTACTTC. Translated, it gives CATSKGLAEETQYF.

The genes are TRBV5-1 and TRBJ2-3; D may be TRBD2 (6 bases). Trimming cost V 2 bases and J 4 bases, with 14 bases left between them. Germline assignment: CDR1 SGHRS and CDR2 YFSETQ. This CDR3 is built from 15 residues. DNA of the CDR3: TGCGCCAGCAGCTTCGGGACTCTGGGGCCAGATACGCAGTATTTT. This sequence encodes CASSFGTLGPDTQYF.

Ten or more counts support this clonotype. This chain connects TRBV7-9 to TRBJ2-5; TRBD2 agrees at 7 bases. Trimming took 4 bases from V and 5 from J; bases not matched to a gene: 7. CDR1 is SEHNR, CDR2 FQNEAQ, per germline (reference sequence). CDR3 size: 14 residues. CDR3 loop: CASSSVGGYETQYF. The CDR3 coding sequence is TGTGCCAGCAGCTCGGTGGGGGGGTATGAGACCCAGTACTTC.

The chain uses TRBV18 and TRBJ2-3, with D hard to call. The CDR3 length is 15 residues. In germline, CDR1 is KGHSH, CDR2 LQKENI. The V gene lost 3 bases and the J gene lost 7 bases, with 17 bases spanning the gap. The CDR3 DNA is TGTGCCAGCTCACCGACGCTGGAGAGGCCCCATACGCAGTATTTT. It specifies CASSPTLERPHTQYF.